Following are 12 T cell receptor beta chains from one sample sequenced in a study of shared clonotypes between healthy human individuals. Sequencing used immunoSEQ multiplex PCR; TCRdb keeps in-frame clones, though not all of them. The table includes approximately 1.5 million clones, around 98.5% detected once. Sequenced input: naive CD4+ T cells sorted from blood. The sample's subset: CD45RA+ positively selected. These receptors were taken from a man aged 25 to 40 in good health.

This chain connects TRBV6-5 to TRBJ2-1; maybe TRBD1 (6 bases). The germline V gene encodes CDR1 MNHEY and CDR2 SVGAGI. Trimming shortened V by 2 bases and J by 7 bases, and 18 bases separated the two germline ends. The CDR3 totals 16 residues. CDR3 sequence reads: CASSYLTGMVKNEQFF. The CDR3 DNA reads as TGTGCCAGCAGTTACCTTACAGGGATGGTTAAAAATGAGCAGTTCTTC.

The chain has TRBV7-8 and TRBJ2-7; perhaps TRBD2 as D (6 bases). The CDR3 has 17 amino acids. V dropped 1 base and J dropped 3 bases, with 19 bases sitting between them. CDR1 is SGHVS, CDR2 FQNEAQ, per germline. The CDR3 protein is CASSLDWGLYGGYEQYF. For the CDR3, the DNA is TGTGCCAGCAGCTTAGATTGGGGACTCTACGGGGGCTACGAGCAGTACTTC.

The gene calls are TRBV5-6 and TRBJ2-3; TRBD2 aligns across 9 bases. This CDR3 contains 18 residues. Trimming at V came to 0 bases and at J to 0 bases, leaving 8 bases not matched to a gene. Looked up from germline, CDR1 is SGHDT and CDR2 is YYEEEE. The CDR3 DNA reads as TGTGCCAGCAGCTTGGGACTAGCGGATACTGGTAGCACAGATACGCAGTATTTT. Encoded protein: CASSLGLADTGSTDTQYF. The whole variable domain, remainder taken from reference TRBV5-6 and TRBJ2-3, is DAGVTQSPTHLIKTRGQQVTLRCSPKSGHDTVSWYQQALGQGPQFIFQYYEEEERQRGNFPDRFSGHQFPNYSSELNVNALLLGDSALYLCASSLGLADTGSTDTQYFGPGTRLTVL.

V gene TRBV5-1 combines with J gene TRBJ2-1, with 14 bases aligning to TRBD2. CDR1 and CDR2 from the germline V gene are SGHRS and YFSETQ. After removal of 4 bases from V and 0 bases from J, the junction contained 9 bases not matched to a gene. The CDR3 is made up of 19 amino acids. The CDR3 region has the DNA TGCGCCAGCAGCAGGCCGGGACTAGCGGGAGTAAACTCCTACAATGAGCAGTTCTTC. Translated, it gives CASSRPGLAGVNSYNEQFF.

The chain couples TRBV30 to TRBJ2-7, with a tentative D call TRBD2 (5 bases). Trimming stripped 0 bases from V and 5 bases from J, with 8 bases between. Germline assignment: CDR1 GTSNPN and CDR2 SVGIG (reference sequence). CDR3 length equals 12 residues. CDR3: CAWSVHGDEQYF. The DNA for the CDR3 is TGTGCCTGGAGTGTACACGGGGACGAGCAGTACTTC.

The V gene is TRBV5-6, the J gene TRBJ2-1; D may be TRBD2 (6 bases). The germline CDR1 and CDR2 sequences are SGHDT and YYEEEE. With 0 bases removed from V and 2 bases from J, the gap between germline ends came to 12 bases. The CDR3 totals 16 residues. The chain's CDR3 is CASSLVGRDTYNEQFF. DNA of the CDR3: TGTGCCAGCAGCTTGGTTGGGCGGGATACCTACAATGAGCAGTTCTTC. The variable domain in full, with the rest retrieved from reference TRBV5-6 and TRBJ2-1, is DAGVTQSPTHLIKTRGQQVTLRCSPKSGHDTVSWYQQALGQGPQFIFQYYEEEERQRGNFPDRFSGHQFPNYSSELNVNALLLGDSALYLCASSLVGRDTYNEQFFGPGTRLTVL.

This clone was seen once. As DNA, the CDR3 is TGTGCCAGCAGCCTACAGACAGGGTTCGGGTATGGCTACACCTTC. Translation gives CASSLQTGFGYGYTF. This chain connects TRBV5-5 to TRBJ1-2, with 7 bases identical to TRBD1. Germline values: CDR1 SGHKS, CDR2 YYEKEE (reference sequence). Unmatched junction bases numbered 11, after V lost 4 bases and J lost 5 bases. The CDR3 loop spans 15 amino acids.

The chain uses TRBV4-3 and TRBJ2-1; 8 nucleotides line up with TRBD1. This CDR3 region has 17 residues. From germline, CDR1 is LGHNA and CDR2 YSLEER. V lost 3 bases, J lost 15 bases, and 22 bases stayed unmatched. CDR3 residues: CASSQREAAGQGVFGFF. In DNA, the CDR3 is TGCGCCAGCAGCCAGAGAGAAGCAGCTGGACAGGGCGTCTTTGGGTTCTTC.

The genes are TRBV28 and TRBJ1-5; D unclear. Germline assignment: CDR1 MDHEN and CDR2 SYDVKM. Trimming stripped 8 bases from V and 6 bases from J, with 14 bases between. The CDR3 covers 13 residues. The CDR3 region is CASRPEKIQPQHF. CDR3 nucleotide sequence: TGTGCCAGCCGCCCAGAGAAAATTCAGCCCCAGCATTTT.

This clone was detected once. The CDR3 reads CASRPTQGPHGYTF. CDR3 DNA: TGTGCCAGCAGACCTACACAGGGTCCTCATGGCTACACCTTC. The chain combines TRBV7-2 with TRBJ1-2; weak D call: TRBD1 (6 bases). Germline CDR1 is SGHTA and CDR2 is FQGNSA. The CDR3 sequence is 14 residues long. Deletions cut 6 bases from V and 6 bases from J, with 17 bases between.

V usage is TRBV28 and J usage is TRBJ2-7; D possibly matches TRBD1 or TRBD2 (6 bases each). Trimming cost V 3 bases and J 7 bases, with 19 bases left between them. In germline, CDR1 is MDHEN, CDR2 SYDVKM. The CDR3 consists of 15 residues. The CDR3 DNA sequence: TGTGCCAGCAGTTTCGCACAGGGAGGAATCGGGGAGCAGTACTTC. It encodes CASSFAQGGIGEQYF.

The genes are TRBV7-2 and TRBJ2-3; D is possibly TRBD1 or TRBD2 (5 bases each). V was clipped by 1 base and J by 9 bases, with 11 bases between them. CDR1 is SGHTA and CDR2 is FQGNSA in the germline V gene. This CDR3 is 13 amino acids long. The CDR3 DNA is TGTGCCAGCAGCTTAGAGTTCGGGGACACGCAGTATTTT. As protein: CASSLEFGDTQYF. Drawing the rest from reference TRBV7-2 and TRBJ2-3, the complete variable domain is GAGVSQSPSNKVTEKGKDVELRCDPISGHTALYWYRQSLGQGLEFLIYFQGNSAPDKSGLPSDRFSAERTGGSVSTLTIQRTQQEDSAVYLCASSLEFGDTQYFGPGTRLTVL.